A single sample gave rise to the 22 T cell receptor beta chains below, sequenced in a study of vaccination and CD4 T cells after COVID-19. Treatment meaning: roughly 11-day PBMC culture with coronavirus spike peptide pools or control peptides (ViraFEST assay). These receptors' antigens are unknown. The Oncomine TCR Beta short-read assay generated sequence data from the DNA of cultured CD4+ T cells. TCRdb fed the PCR reads into MiXCR, producing one record per CDR3 protein. This repertoire shows more than 10,000 distinct CDR3 sequences, around 35% found once; its top ten account for 18%. The sample was cultured CD4+ T cells from blood. These receptors originate from a human donor with COVID-19.

Notes on this clonotype: At one end, the junction sequence differs from germline, possibly due to a read error. CDR3 coding DNA: TGTGCCAGCAGTCCTCGGACAGGCAATTTCGTTTTT. Translation: CASSPRTGNFVF. The V call is TRBV25-1, the J call TRBJ1-4, with TRBD1 identical over 7 bases. CDR3 length: 12 amino acids. Germline-derived CDR1 and CDR2 are MGHDK and SYGVNS.

This clonotype was observed a few times. The chain uses TRBV24-1 and TRBJ1-4; D perhaps matches TRBD1 (5 bases). Trimming stripped 2 bases from V and 8 bases from J, with 8 bases between. The germline V gene encodes CDR1 KGHDR and CDR2 SFDVKD. The CDR3 totals 13 residues. The CDR3: CATSDSDSEKLFF. The CDR3 nucleotides read TGTGCCACCAGTGATTCTGACAGCGAAAAACTGTTTTTT.

This rearrangement joins TRBV4-2 to TRBJ2-7, with 11 bases identical to TRBD2. The CDR3 contains 16 residues. After removal of 2 bases from V and 3 bases from J, the junction contained 6 bases not matched to a gene. Germline-derived CDR1 and CDR2 are LGHNA and YNFKEQ. In DNA, the CDR3 is TGTGCCAGCAGCCAACTAGCGGGGGGAGTGGGCTACGAGCAGTACTTC. It translates to CASSQLAGGVGYEQYF.

This sequence joins TRBV11-2 and TRBJ1-2; TRBD1 matches at 7 bases. V gave up 5 bases and J gave up 7 bases; unmatched junction bases: 19. Germline V gives CDR1 SGHAT, CDR2 FQNNGV. CDR3 length: 17 residues. The CDR3, as DNA: TGTGCCAGCAGCCCCCGCCGAGTAGACAGGGACGGCCCTGGCTACACCTTC. Protein product: CASSPRRVDRDGPGYTF.

The sample holds a few counts of this clonotype. In DNA, the CDR3 is TGTGCCAGCAGTTTGAGGGGTGTAGGCAATCAGCCCCAGCATTTT. Its translation is CASSLRGVGNQPQHF. V gene TRBV27 combines with J gene TRBJ1-5, with TRBD1 as a possible D gene (5 bases). The V end was cut by 3 bases, the J end by 2 bases, with 11 bases between. The CDR3 spans 15 residues. The germline V gene encodes CDR1 MNHEY and CDR2 SMNVEV (reference sequence).

This chain uses TRBV27 with TRBJ1-1; D gene uncertain. The CDR3 runs 14 residues. V lost 4 bases, J lost 0 bases, and 9 bases lay in between. Germline loops: CDR1 MNHEY, CDR2 SMNVEV (reference sequence). The CDR3 spells CASSSDSVNTEAFF. CDR3 sequence (DNA): TGTGCCAGCAGTTCCGACTCAGTGAACACTGAAGCTTTCTTT.

This clonotype was recorded a few times. The rearrangement links TRBV30 to TRBJ2-6; D is ambiguous. The CDR3 runs to 14 residues. The germline CDR1 and CDR2 sequences are GTSNPN and SVGIG (reference sequence). With 0 bases removed from V and 2 bases from J, the gap between germline ends came to 5 bases. CDR3: CAWSVGTGANVLTF. The CDR3 DNA reads TGTGCCTGGAGTGTTGGAACTGGGGCCAACGTCCTGACTTTC.

The chain carries TRBV12-3 or TRBV12-4 and TRBJ2-5, with 9 nucleotides matching TRBD1. The CDR3 length is 15 residues. The trim removed 6 bases at V and 2 bases at J, leaving 7 bases unmatched. Here the CDR3 DNA reads TGTGCCAGCAGCCGTGGACAGGGGACTCAAGAGACCCAGTACTTC. Its protein product is CASSRGQGTQETQYF.

A few counts support this clonotype. The chain recombines TRBV15 with TRBJ1-4; D gene uncertain. This CDR3 region has 14 residues. The germline CDR1 and CDR2 sequences are LNHNV and YYDKDF (reference sequence). V gave up 2 bases and J gave up 4 bases, with 8 bases separating them. The CDR3 protein is CATSRPDFNEKLFF. The CDR3 DNA reads TGTGCCACCAGCAGACCCGATTTTAATGAAAAACTGTTTTTT. The full variable domain, its missing parts supplied by reference TRBV15 and TRBJ1-4, is DAMVIQNPRYQVTQFGKPVTLSCSQTLNHNVMYWYQQKSSQAPKLLFHYYDKDFNNEADTPDNFQSRRPNTSFCFLDIRSPGLGDTAMYLCATSRPDFNEKLFFGSGTQLSVL.

This chain links TRBV6-1 with TRBJ1-3, with a possible D match to TRBD1 (6 bases). Per the germline V gene, CDR1 is MNHNS and CDR2 is SASEGT. The CDR3 consists of 15 residues. V lost 3 bases and J 2 bases, leaving 11 bases between the germline ends. The CDR3 DNA is TGTGCCAGCAGTGAGCAGGGGACGGCTGGAAACACCATATATTTT. This codes for CASSEQGTAGNTIYF.

This clonotype was observed a few times. The V and J genes are TRBV6-2 or TRBV6-3 and TRBJ2-5; TRBD1 agrees at 11 bases. The length of the CDR3 is 16 residues. After removal of 6 bases from V and 1 base from J, the junction contained 7 bases not matched to a gene. Germline assignment: CDR1 MNHEY and CDR2 SVGEGT. The CDR3 coding sequence is TGTGCCAGCAGCCGGACAGGGGGCAGGGGCCAAGAGACCCAGTACTTC. The encoded protein is CASSRTGGRGQETQYF.

This clonotype was counted only a few times. This chain joins TRBV24-1 and TRBJ1-1; the D gene is possibly TRBD1 (5 bases). The V end lost 1 base, the J end lost 2 bases, and 19 bases lay between the germline ends. The CDR3 sequence is 18 residues long. The germline gives CDR1 KGHDR, CDR2 SFDVKD. CDR3 sequence: CATSDLGDQGRDNTEAFF. CDR3 nucleotides: TGTGCCACCAGTGATTTAGGGGACCAAGGCCGCGATAACACTGAAGCTTTCTTT.

The chain combines TRBV19 with TRBJ2-2; 11 bases match TRBD1. V lost 8 bases to trimming and J lost 3 bases; unmatched junction nucleotides: 2. The CDR3 extends over 14 amino acids. In germline, CDR1 is LNHDA, CDR2 SQIVND (reference sequence). This CDR3 is CASGDRGYTGELFF. CDR3 DNA: TGTGCCAGTGGGGACAGGGGGTACACCGGGGAGCTGTTTTTT.

V is TRBV30 and J is TRBJ2-1, with 8 bases matching TRBD2. V trimming: 1 base; J trimming: 6 bases; junction bases outside the gene matches: 2. The CDR3 runs to 13 residues. Germline V CDR1 and CDR2: GTSNPN, SVGIG (reference sequence). CDR3 in amino acids: CAWSAGLVNEQFF. The DNA for the CDR3 is TGTGCCTGGAGTGCGGGACTAGTCAATGAGCAGTTCTTC.

CDR3: CSAPETGGNGSPLHF. Written as DNA, the CDR3 is TGCAGTGCGCCAGAGACAGGGGGTAATGGTTCACCCCTCCACTTT. This sequence joins TRBV20-1 and TRBJ1-6, with 9 bases that match TRBD1. V shed 6 bases, J shed 9 bases, and the junction held 12 bases outside the gene matches. Germline CDR1 reads DFQATT; CDR2 reads SNEGSKA (reference sequence). The CDR3 loop spans 15 amino acids.

The chain carries TRBV7-3 and TRBJ2-3; tentatively, D is TRBD1 (6 bases). Germline V CDR1 and CDR2: SGHTA, FQGTGA. The CDR3 is made up of 16 amino acids. Deletions cut 2 bases from V and 0 bases from J, with 12 bases between. The CDR3 loop is CASSLGLQGSTDTQYF. The CDR3, as DNA: TGTGCCAGCAGCTTAGGGCTTCAGGGGAGCACAGATACGCAGTATTTT. Together with reference TRBV7-3 and TRBJ2-3, the CDR3 gives the full variable domain: GAGVSQTPSNKVTEKGKYVELRCDPISGHTALYWYRQSLGQGPEFLIYFQGTGAADDSGLPNDRFFAVRPEGSVSTLKIQRTERGDSAVYLCASSLGLQGSTDTQYFGPGTRLTVL.

DNA for the CDR3: TGCAGTGCAGACCCCGGGACAGGGGGCACTGAAGCTTTCTTT. Translation: CSADPGTGGTEAFF. The chain is built from TRBV20-1 and TRBJ1-1; 11 bases line up with TRBD1. The CDR3 has 14 amino acids. The V and J ends lost 6 bases and 4 bases, in that order; junction bases with no gene match: 7. Germline V gene lookup returns CDR1 DFQATT and CDR2 SNEGSKA (reference sequence).

This clonotype was seen a handful of times. The chain joins TRBV7-9 to TRBJ2-3; tentative D call: TRBD1 (5 bases). Germline CDR1 reads SEHNR; CDR2 reads FQNEAQ (reference sequence). The V and J ends lost 1 base and 2 bases respectively, with 10 bases between them. The CDR3 extends over 15 amino acids. This chain's CDR3 is CASSLGGRYTDTQYF. DNA for the CDR3: TGTGCCAGCAGCTTAGGGGGCCGTTACACAGATACGCAGTATTTT.

V usage is TRBV6-4 and J usage is TRBJ1-6, with D unresolved. The CDR3 is made up of 13 amino acids. Germline V gives CDR1 MRHNA, CDR2 SNTAGT. V lost 4 bases and J lost 10, with 11 bases in between. The CDR3 DNA is TGTGCCAGCAGTGGAGGGAAGGGATCACCCCTCCACTTT. As protein: CASSGGKGSPLHF.

V usage is TRBV18 and J usage is TRBJ1-3; weak D call: TRBD1 (6 bases). Germline V CDR1 and CDR2: KGHSH, LQKENI. The CDR3 totals 14 residues. V was clipped by 0 bases and J by 8 bases, with 11 bases between them. DNA of the CDR3: TGTGCCAGCTCACCACCTAGGGGGTCGGACACCATATATTTT. It codes for CASSPPRGSDTIYF.

This sequence joins TRBV10-3 and TRBJ2-7; 8 bases line up with TRBD2. Germline V gives CDR1 ENHRY, CDR2 SYGVKD. This CDR3 comprises 12 residues. With 10 bases clipped from V and 6 bases from J, the junction kept 8 bases outside the gene matches. This chain's CDR3 is CATAGRGVEQYF. The CDR3 coding sequence is TGTGCCACGGCGGGGCGGGGGGTCGAGCAGTACTTC.

This clonotype was counted a few times. The genes are TRBV7-9 and TRBJ1-2; the match to TRBD1 covers 8 bases. Losses at the gene ends were 3 bases for V and 5 bases for J; bases not matched to a gene: 11. In germline, CDR1 is SEHNR, CDR2 FQNEAQ (reference sequence). This CDR3 is built from 16 residues. CDR3 sequence: CASSFGQGVVGYGYTF. CDR3 sequence (DNA): TGTGCCAGCAGCTTCGGACAGGGCGTTGTGGGATATGGCTACACCTTC.